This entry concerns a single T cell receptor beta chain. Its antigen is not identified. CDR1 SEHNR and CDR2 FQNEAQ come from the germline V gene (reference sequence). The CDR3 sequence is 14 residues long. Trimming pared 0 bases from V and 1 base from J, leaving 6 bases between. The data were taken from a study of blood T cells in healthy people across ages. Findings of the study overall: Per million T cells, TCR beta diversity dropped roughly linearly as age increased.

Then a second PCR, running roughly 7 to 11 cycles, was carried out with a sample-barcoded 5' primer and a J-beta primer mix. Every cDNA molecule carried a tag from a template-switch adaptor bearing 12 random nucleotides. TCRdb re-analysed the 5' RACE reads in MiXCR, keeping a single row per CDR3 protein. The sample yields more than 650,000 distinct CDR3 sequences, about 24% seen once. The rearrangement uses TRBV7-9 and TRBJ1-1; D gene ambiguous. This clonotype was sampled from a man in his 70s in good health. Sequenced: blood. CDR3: CASSLARANTEAFF. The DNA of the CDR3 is TGTGCCAGCAGCTTAGCCCGAGCGAACACTGAAGCTTTCTTT.